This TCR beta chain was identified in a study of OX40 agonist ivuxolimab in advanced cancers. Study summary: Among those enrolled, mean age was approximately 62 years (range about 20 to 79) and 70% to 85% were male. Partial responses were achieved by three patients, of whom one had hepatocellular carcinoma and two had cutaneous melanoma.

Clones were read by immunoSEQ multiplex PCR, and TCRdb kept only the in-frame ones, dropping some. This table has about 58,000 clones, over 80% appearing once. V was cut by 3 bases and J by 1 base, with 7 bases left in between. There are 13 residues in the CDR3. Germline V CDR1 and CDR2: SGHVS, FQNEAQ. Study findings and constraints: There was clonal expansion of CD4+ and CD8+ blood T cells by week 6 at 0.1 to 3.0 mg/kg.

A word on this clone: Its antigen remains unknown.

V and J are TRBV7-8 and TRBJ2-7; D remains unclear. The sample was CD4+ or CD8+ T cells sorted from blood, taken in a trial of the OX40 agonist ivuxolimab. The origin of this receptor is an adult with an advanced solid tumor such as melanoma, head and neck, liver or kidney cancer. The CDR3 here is CASSFVGSYEQYF. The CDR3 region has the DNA TGTGCCAGCAGCTTCGTGGGGTCCTACGAGCAGTACTTC.